This paragraph reports one TCR beta chain. This clone was counted at least ten times. Its antigen is not yet known. Nothing much larger sits one base from this clone, and base qualities are not available. The trim is 3 bases for V and 0 bases for J, with a gap of 8 bases between the germline ends. The germline V gene specifies KGHSH as CDR1 and LQKENI as CDR2. From the cysteine through the phenylalanine, the CDR3 covers 15 amino acids. Only CDR3 DNA remains: 45 bases, in frame from the first base. This specimen belongs to a study of blood T cell repertoires in COVID-19 (dated by TCRdb to the early 2020s). Notes on the research overall: Collaborator samples came from the United States, Italy and Spain and covered acute and convalescent phases of COVID-19. The material from the prospective study consisted of cDNA or gDNA derived from T cells, B-cell-depleted T cells, or PBMCs. The dataset comprised deeply sampled blood TCRbeta repertoires from subjects exposed to, actively infected with, or recovered from COVID-19. The repertoires were released in a freely available public database meant as a resource for research on the immune response to SARS-CoV-2. Samples were obtained from the ongoing ImmuneRACE study (first 160 participants) and from some 1,200 subjects provided by 6 global collaborators. Nearly every sample came with metadata listing a de-identified subject ID, COVID-19 status, age in years and sex. HLA class I and class II types, where available, came from metadata supplied by the sample provider rather than from assay-based typing. Broader findings and caveats from the paper: How much clinical and demographic metadata was included differed by source and by participant, and the metadata was provided uncurated.

TCRbeta CDR3 regions were amplified from genomic DNA using the immunoSEQ Assay, a bias-controlled multiplex PCR. As for the authors' bioinformatics: Within the assay, amplification of reference gene primers was used to estimate how many nucleated cells each sample contained. To quantify the absolute abundance of each unique TCRbeta CDR3 rearrangement, sequence reads were collapsed and filtered. For each sample, productive Simpson clonality was calculated as the square root of Simpson's diversity index over productive rearrangements. TCRdb took this table from immuneACCESS and kept in-frame rearrangements with V and J called. Such tables lack part of the clones; where checked against another copy, unresolved V genes explain under half of the gap, and the rest is unexplained. That table furnishes V, J and clone size, whereas the DNA furnished D and trimming. The sample table holds more than 55,000 clones, of which roughly 80% were seen once. The top ten constitute approximately 6.8% of the sample.

Collaborating institutions collected whole blood in K2EDTA tubes following their own protocols. Collaborator samples were shipped for TCRbeta analysis as frozen whole blood, isolated PBMCs, or DNA extracted from either sample type. The specimen sequenced was peripheral blood. This TCR was sampled from a woman aged 45-65 years with active or convalescent COVID-19. The chain links TRBV18 with TRBJ1-4, with no D gene named confidently. The CDR3 corresponds to CASSPTRATNEKLFF. The sequenced DNA is TGTGCCAGCTCACCGACACGAGCAACTAATGAAAAACTGTTTTTT.